One and the same sample provided the 26 T cell receptor beta chains below, sequenced in a study of blood T cell repertoires in COVID-19. The repertoire was sequenced with immunoSEQ multiplex PCR; TCRdb's copy has only in-frame clones and lacks some. The table shows 150,000 or so clones, with 87% occurring only once. Material for sequencing was peripheral blood. The receptor set was obtained from a man at least 80 years old with acute or convalescent COVID-19.

J is TRBJ1-2 and V is TRBV5-1; TRBD1 matches at 8 bases. This CDR3 is built from 15 residues. CDR1 is SGHRS, CDR2 YFSETQ, per germline. With V trimmed by 4 bases and J by 2 bases, 7 bases remained unmatched. The CDR3 DNA reads TGCGCCAGCAGCGACGGACAGGGAGGGAACTATGGCTACACCTTC. Its translation is CASSDGQGGNYGYTF.

V and J are TRBV14 and TRBJ2-3; no firm D call. The CDR3 sequence is 14 residues long. CDR1 and CDR2 from the germline V gene are SGHDN and FVKESK. Trimming removed 0 bases at V and 9 bases at J, with 13 bases between. The CDR3 sequence: CASSQDFPFSTQYF. The CDR3 coding sequence is TGTGCCAGCAGCCAAGATTTCCCCTTTTCGACGCAGTATTTT.

The V and J genes are TRBV30 and TRBJ1-3; tentative D call: TRBD1 (5 bases). The length of the CDR3 is 15 residues. Germline lookup yields CDR1 GTSNPN and CDR2 SVGIG (reference sequence). V lost 5 bases to trimming and J lost 1 base, with 15 bases between them. This chain's CDR3 is CAWQEGGTSGNTIYF. Here the CDR3 DNA reads TGTGCCTGGCAGGAGGGTGGGACTTCTGGAAACACCATATATTTT.

On this clone itself: Other DNA sequences of this sample code for an identical CDR3. This chain links TRBV2 with TRBJ2-3, with TRBD2 as a possible D gene (5 bases). The CDR3 sequence is 14 residues long. CDR1 is SNHLY and CDR2 is FYNNEI in the germline V gene. V gave up 2 bases and J gave up 2 bases, with 8 bases separating them. Here the CDR3 DNA reads TGTGCCAGCAGTGAAAATCGGGACACAGATACGCAGTATTTT. It is translated as CASSENRDTDTQYF. The full variable domain, with the rest looked up from reference TRBV2 and TRBJ2-3, is EPEVTQTPSHQVTQMGQEVILRCVPISNHLYFYWYRQILGQKVEFLVSFYNNEISEKSEIFDDQFSVERPDGSNFTLKIRSTKLEDSAMYFCASSENRDTDTQYFGPGTRLTVL.

The J gene is TRBJ2-7, the V gene TRBV28; D might be TRBD1 (6 bases). Germline CDR1 MDHEN, CDR2 SYDVKM. The ends were cut back, 7 bases at V and 0 bases at J, with 16 bases in the middle. CDR3 size: 15 residues. CDR3 residues: CASTRPGASSYEQYF. The CDR3, as DNA: TGTGCCAGCACCCGCCCAGGGGCTAGCTCCTACGAGCAGTACTTC.

Regarding this clone: This CDR3 is also generated by other DNA sequences in the sample. The rearrangement uses TRBV28 and TRBJ1-3; 8 nucleotides align to TRBD1. The CDR3 loop spans 15 amino acids. Germline CDR1 is MDHEN and CDR2 is SYDVKM. The J segment lost 4 bases and the V segment lost 4 bases, leaving 6 bases of the junction unmatched. The CDR3 DNA reads as TGTGCCAGCAGTTCGACAGGGGTCTCGGGAAACACCATATATTTT. It is translated as CASSSTGVSGNTIYF.

The chain combines TRBV29-1 with TRBJ2-5; D may be TRBD1 (7 bases). The CDR3 has 14 residues. V dropped 3 bases and J dropped 5 bases, with 16 bases sitting between them. The germline V gene encodes CDR1 SQVTM and CDR2 ANQGSEA. The CDR3 DNA reads TGCAGCGTTGACCCAGGGGGGATCGGTGAGACCCAGTACTTC. This gives the protein CSVDPGGIGETQYF.

J is TRBJ2-1 and V is TRBV5-6; TRBD2 aligns across 7 bases. The germline CDR1 and CDR2 sequences are SGHDT and YYEEEE. The CDR3 has 18 amino acids. V dropped 0 bases and J dropped 3; count of bases not matched to a gene: 12. CDR3 nucleotides: TGTGCCAGCAGCTTGGGCCCTTCGGGGCGGGGGAGCTACAATGAGCAGTTCTTC. Amino acids: CASSLGPSGRGSYNEQFF.

The genes are TRBV2 and TRBJ1-5; TRBD1 matches at 7 bases. V lost 3 bases to trimming and J lost 11 bases; unmatched junction nucleotides: 13. CDR3 length equals 15 residues. Germline values: CDR1 SNHLY, CDR2 FYNNEI. The CDR3 is CASSDRDSPRRAQHF. The DNA of the CDR3 is TGTGCCAGCAGTGACCGGGACAGCCCTCGGCGGGCCCAGCATTTT.

This chain connects TRBV2 to TRBJ2-5; D possibly corresponds to TRBD1 (5 bases). The CDR3 runs 15 residues. Trimming left V 7 bases short and J 3 bases short, with 18 bases between. The germline gives CDR1 SNHLY, CDR2 FYNNEI. CDR3 coding DNA: TGTGCCAGCACCCCACCTAGGAAAGGGGAAGAGACCCAGTACTTC. This encodes CASTPPRKGEETQYF.

The chain recombines TRBV5-4 with TRBJ2-1; 7 bases are shared with TRBD1. The germline gives CDR1 SGHNT, CDR2 YYREEE (reference sequence). Trimming removed 4 bases from V and 6 bases from J; junction bases left unmatched: 4. There are 13 residues in the CDR3. This CDR3 is CASSGQVSNEQFF. CDR3 coding DNA: TGTGCCAGCAGCGGACAGGTGAGCAATGAGCAGTTCTTC.

The rearrangement uses TRBV5-1 and TRBJ1-2; perhaps TRBD1 as D (5 bases). V was pared by 3 bases and J by 8 bases, with 17 bases between. The germline V gene encodes CDR1 SGHRS and CDR2 YFSETQ. The CDR3 extends over 14 amino acids. CDR3 sequence (DNA): TGCGCCAGCAGCTACTCAATGACAGCCTACGGCTACACCTTC. Its translation is CASSYSMTAYGYTF.

The J gene is TRBJ1-2, the V gene TRBV19; D uncertain. Germline values: CDR1 LNHDA, CDR2 SQIVND (reference sequence). With 3 bases removed from V and 8 bases from J, the gap between germline ends came to 16 bases. The CDR3 contains 14 residues. CDR3 nucleotide sequence: TGTGCCAGTAGTATGGGTTCGGGGTTCGGGGGCTACACCTTC. It encodes CASSMGSGFGGYTF.

V usage is TRBV9 and J usage is TRBJ1-2; D ambiguous. V was cut by 1 base and J by 2 bases, with 6 bases left in between. The CDR3 contains 13 residues. CDR1 is SGDLS and CDR2 is YYNGEE in the germline V gene. CDR3: CASSVPGNYGYTF. The CDR3 nucleotides are TGTGCCAGCAGCGTACCGGGGAACTATGGCTACACCTTC.

The chain links TRBV12-3 or TRBV12-4 to TRBJ1-2, with 7 bases fitting TRBD1. The CDR3 has 13 residues. V trimming: 6 bases; J trimming: 8 bases; junction bases outside the gene matches: 9. For the CDR3, the DNA is TGTGCCAGCAGACCTCCGACAGGGAGCGGCTACACCTTC. This gives the protein CASRPPTGSGYTF.

The chain recombines TRBV7-8 with TRBJ1-5; D not certain. V was clipped by 5 bases and J by 5 bases, with 13 bases between them. Looked up from germline, CDR1 is SGHVS and CDR2 is FQNEAQ. This CDR3 has 14 amino acids. As DNA, the CDR3 is TGTGCCAGCAGCCGTTTCGAGGCGTATCAGCCCCAGCATTTT. Amino acids: CASSRFEAYQPQHF.

The chain joins TRBV7-2 to TRBJ2-7; 7 nucleotides match TRBD2. V lost 3 bases, J lost 2 bases, and 4 bases stayed unmatched. This CDR3 is built from 14 residues. Germline values: CDR1 SGHTA, CDR2 FQGNSA. In nucleotides, the CDR3 is TGTGCCAGCAGCTTGGGGGGGGTAACCTACGAGCAGTACTTC. The encoded protein is CASSLGGVTYEQYF.

The chain couples TRBV6-1 to TRBJ2-1, with 13 nucleotides matching TRBD2. The CDR3 loop spans 14 amino acids. The germline V gene encodes CDR1 MNHNS and CDR2 SASEGT. J was trimmed by 6 bases and V by 4 bases; bases with no gene match: 0. The CDR3 reads CASSGLAGGNEQFF. CDR3 DNA sequence: TGTGCCAGCAGTGGACTAGCGGGAGGCAATGAGCAGTTCTTC.

The chain links TRBV23-1 to TRBJ1-5; TRBD1 matches 8 bases. TRBV23-1 qualifies as an ORF whose function is uncertain. V was clipped by 3 bases and J by 0 bases; unmatched bases: 16. CDR3 length equals 20 residues. The CDR3 loop is CASSHTGQAILEGSNQPQHF. CDR3 in DNA: TGCGCCAGCAGTCATACGGGACAGGCGATCCTGGAGGGTAGCAATCAGCCCCAGCATTTT.

The rearrangement links TRBV3-1 (or the pseudogene TRBV3-2) to TRBJ2-2; no firm D call. Looked up from germline, CDR1 is LGHDT and CDR2 is YNNKEL (reference sequence). V gave up 2 bases and J gave up 9 bases, with 7 bases separating them. This CDR3 comprises 12 residues. DNA of the CDR3: TGTGCCAGCAGCCAAATTACAAGGGAGCTGTTTTTT. It translates to CASSQITRELFF.

The V call is TRBV5-8, the J call TRBJ1-6; D is unresolved. The CDR3 runs to 14 residues. Trimming left V 5 bases short and J 10 bases short, with 16 bases between. Germline V gene lookup returns CDR1 SGHTS and CDR2 YDEGEE. The CDR3 protein is CASRSAAVASPLHF. The CDR3 nucleotides read TGTGCCAGCAGGTCCGCGGCAGTAGCCTCACCCCTCCACTTT.

The gene calls are TRBV30 and TRBJ2-1; D unclear. The germline V gene encodes CDR1 GTSNPN and CDR2 SVGIG (reference sequence). V was shortened by 2 bases and J by 5 bases, with 10 bases between the two germline ends. The CDR3 is 13 amino acids. For the CDR3, the DNA is TGTGCCTGGAGTCTCTCCCTCCACAATGAGCAGTTCTTC. It is translated as CAWSLSLHNEQFF. Drawing the rest from reference TRBV30 and TRBJ2-1, the complete variable domain is SQTIHQWPATLVQPVGSPLSLECTVEGTSNPNLYWYRQAAGRGLQLLFYSVGIGQISSEVPQNLSASRPQDRQFILSSKKLLLSDSGFYLCAWSLSLHNEQFFGPGTRLTVL.

The V and J genes are TRBV18 and TRBJ2-2, with D maybe TRBD1 (6 bases). This CDR3 is 14 amino acids long. V dropped 8 bases and J dropped 2 bases, with 12 bases sitting between them. Germline lookup yields CDR1 KGHSH and CDR2 LQKENI. Written as DNA, the CDR3 is TGTGCCAGCAGAAACAGGGATAACACCGGGGAGCTGTTTTTT. As protein: CASRNRDNTGELFF.

This chain links TRBV19 with TRBJ2-3, with 9 bases aligning to TRBD1. The CDR3 loop spans 15 amino acids. Germline assignment: CDR1 LNHDA and CDR2 SQIVND (reference sequence). V lost 6 bases to trimming and J lost 0 bases; unmatched junction nucleotides: 4. CDR3 sequence reads: CASSDRGASTDTQYF. DNA of the CDR3: TGTGCCAGTAGCGACAGGGGGGCTAGCACAGATACGCAGTATTTT.

The rearrangement uses TRBV27 and TRBJ2-1, with 10 bases aligning to TRBD2. The germline gives CDR1 MNHEY, CDR2 SMNVEV (reference sequence). J gave up 3 bases and V 6 bases, and 8 bases lay outside the gene matches. The CDR3 contains 16 residues. The CDR3 sequence: CASRPPTSGNYNEQFF. In DNA, the CDR3 is TGTGCCAGCAGGCCCCCTACTAGCGGGAACTACAATGAGCAGTTCTTC.

The rearrangement links TRBV6-5 to TRBJ1-5; 10 bases agree with TRBD1. V shed 5 bases, J shed 7 bases, and the junction held 5 bases outside the gene matches. Germline V gene data show CDR1 as MNHEY and CDR2 as SVGAGI. The length of the CDR3 is 14 residues. The CDR3 reads CASSPLDRGQPQHF. The CDR3 nucleotides are TGTGCCAGCAGTCCCTTGGACAGGGGGCAGCCCCAGCATTTT.